A single sample is the source of the 10 T cell receptor beta chains below, sequenced in a study of shared clonotypes between healthy human individuals. Libraries were prepared by immunoSEQ multiplex PCR; TCRdb keeps only in-frame clonotypes and omits some of them. The data show 600,000 to 800,000 clones, 72% seen once. Material: memory CD4+ T cells sorted from blood. Subset noted: CD45RA-negative fraction. The receptors stem from a woman aged 25 to 39 in good health.

V gene TRBV7-2 combines with J gene TRBJ1-1; TRBD1 is a possible D gene (6 bases). Germline loops: CDR1 SGHTA, CDR2 FQGNSA. Trimming left V 6 bases short and J 3 bases short, with 14 bases between. This CDR3 contains 14 residues. CDR3 coding DNA: TGTGCCAGCAGTGAACAGGGTTGGGACACTGAAGCTTTCTTT. This translates into CASSEQGWDTEAFF. The variable domain in full, with the rest retrieved from reference TRBV7-2 and TRBJ1-1, is GAGVSQSPSNKVTEKGKDVELRCDPISGHTALYWYRQSLGQGLEFLIYFQGNSAPDKSGLPSDRFSAERTGGSVSTLTIQRTQQEDSAVYLCASSEQGWDTEAFFGQGTRLTVV.

The chain is built from TRBV5-1 and TRBJ2-3; TRBD2 matches at 11 bases. The CDR3 is made up of 17 amino acids. The ends lost 4 bases at V and 5 bases at J; junction bases unmatched: 12. Germline CDR1 SGHRS, CDR2 YFSETQ. The CDR3 is CASSTSQTSGTGDTQYF. CDR3 coding DNA: TGCGCCAGCAGCACAAGCCAGACTAGCGGGACTGGAGATACGCAGTATTTT.

The rearrangement links TRBV19 to TRBJ1-5; D gene uncertain. V was trimmed by 2 bases and J by 3 bases, leaving 11 bases between them. Per germline, CDR1 LNHDA and CDR2 SQIVND (reference sequence). The CDR3 sequence is 15 residues long. CDR3 amino acids: CASSIKGGLNQPQHF. The CDR3 coding sequence is TGTGCCAGTAGTATAAAGGGAGGACTCAATCAGCCCCAGCATTTT.

The chain is built from TRBV13 and TRBJ2-2; tentative D call: TRBD2 (5 bases). The V end lost 5 bases, the J end lost 1 base, and 14 bases lay between the germline ends. Germline V gives CDR1 PRHDT, CDR2 FYEKMQ (reference sequence). The length of the CDR3 is 16 residues. The CDR3 loop reads CASSHMLGVNTGELFF. Here the CDR3 DNA reads TGTGCCAGCAGCCACATGCTGGGAGTGAACACCGGGGAGCTGTTTTTT.

V gene TRBV20-1 combines with J gene TRBJ2-1; D gene ambiguous. Germline CDR1 is DFQATT and CDR2 is SNEGSKA (reference sequence). V lost 5 bases and J lost 11, with 4 bases in between. The CDR3 is 8 residues long. CDR3 amino acids: CSAGQQFF. The CDR3 nucleotides read TGCAGTGCTGGACAGCAGTTCTTC.

The chain joins TRBV27 to TRBJ2-5, with a tentative D call TRBD2 (6 bases). Germline-derived CDR1 and CDR2 are MNHEY and SMNVEV (reference sequence). The CDR3 contains 14 residues. Between the trimmed V and J ends, which lost 2 bases and 5 bases, there was a span of 12 bases. The CDR3 is CASSLVSAGETQYF. The CDR3 region has the DNA TGTGCCAGCAGTTTAGTATCTGCGGGGGAGACCCAGTACTTC.

The V gene is TRBV9, the J gene TRBJ2-7; TRBD1 matches at 11 bases. Trimming at V came to 4 bases and at J to 7 bases, leaving 10 bases not matched to a gene. Germline values: CDR1 SGDLS, CDR2 YYNGEE. This CDR3 comprises 15 residues. DNA for the CDR3: TGTGCCAGCAGCCCTCAATCGGGACAGGGGGTTGAGCAGTACTTC. This gives the protein CASSPQSGQGVEQYF. Complete variable domain (other parts from reference TRBV9 and TRBJ2-7): DSGVTQTPKHLITATGQRVTLRCSPRSGDLSVYWYQQSLDQGLQFLIQYYNGEERAKGNILERFSAQQFPDLHSELNLSSLELGDSALYFCASSPQSGQGVEQYFGPGTRLTVT.

The J gene is TRBJ2-5, the V gene TRBV5-4, with 7 nucleotides matching TRBD2. The germline V gene has CDR1 SGHNT and CDR2 YYREEE (reference sequence). After removal of 3 bases from V and 2 bases from J, the junction contained 7 bases not matched to a gene. The CDR3 sequence is 15 residues long. The CDR3 loop is CASSWAGLRQETQYF. The CDR3 DNA sequence: TGTGCCAGCAGCTGGGCGGGACTAAGACAAGAGACCCAGTACTTC.

The chain carries TRBV23-1 and TRBJ2-5, with TRBD1 as a possible D gene (6 bases). TRBV23-1 is an open reading frame whose function is uncertain. The CDR3 has 14 residues. V was pared by 2 bases and J by 5 bases, with 12 bases between. The CDR3 spells CASSQTGQRETQYF. The CDR3 DNA follows: TGCGCCAGCAGTCAAACCGGACAGCGGGAGACCCAGTACTTC.

The chain couples TRBV25-1 to TRBJ2-7; perhaps TRBD1 as D (6 bases). Trimming cost V 2 bases and J 4 bases, with 18 bases left between them. The CDR3 loop spans 16 amino acids. Looked up from germline, CDR1 is MGHDK and CDR2 is SYGVNS. The CDR3, as DNA: TGTGCCAGCAGTGAACCAACGGCAGTCGGGACATACGAGCAGTACTTC. This gives the protein CASSEPTAVGTYEQYF.